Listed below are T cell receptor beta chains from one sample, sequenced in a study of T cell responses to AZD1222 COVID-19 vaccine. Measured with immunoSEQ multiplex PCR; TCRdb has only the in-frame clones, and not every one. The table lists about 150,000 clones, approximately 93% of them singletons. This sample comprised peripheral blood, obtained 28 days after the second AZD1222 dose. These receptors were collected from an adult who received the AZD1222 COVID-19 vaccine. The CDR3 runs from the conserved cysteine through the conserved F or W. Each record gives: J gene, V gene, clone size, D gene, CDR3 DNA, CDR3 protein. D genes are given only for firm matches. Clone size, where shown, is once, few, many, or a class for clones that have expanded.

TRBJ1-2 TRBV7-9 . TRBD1 TGTGCCAGCAGCTTTCAGGGGGCCTATGGCTACACCTTC CASSFQGAYGYTF
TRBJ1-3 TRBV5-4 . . TGTGCCAGCAGCTTTGGGCCAGGGGGAAACACCATATATTTT CASSFGPGGNTIYF
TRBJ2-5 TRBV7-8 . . TGTGCCAGCAGCACGGGACCGACCCGGGAGACCCAGTACTTC CASSTGPTRETQYF
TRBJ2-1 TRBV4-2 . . TGTGCCAGCAGCCAAGATCGGCGGAGCGGTGAGCAGTTCTTC CASSQDRRSGEQFF
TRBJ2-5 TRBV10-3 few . TGTGCCATCAGTGAGTCGGGGTCAGGTGTCCAAGAGACCCAGTACTTC CAISESGSGVQETQYF
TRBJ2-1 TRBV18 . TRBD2 TGTGCCAGCTCACCCCCGGAAGGACTAGCGGGGGGGTACAATGAGCAGTTCTTC CASSPPEGLAGGYNEQFF
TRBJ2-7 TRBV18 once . TGTGCCAGCTCACCCTCGGGGTCCTACGAGCAGTACTTC CASSPSGSYEQYF
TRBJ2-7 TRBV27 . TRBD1 TGTGCCAGCAGTTGGACAGGGGCGAGGACCTACGAGCAGTACTTC CASSWTGARTYEQYF
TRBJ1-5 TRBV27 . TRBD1 TGTGCCAGCCAGGGGGGCAGTCAGCCCCAGCATTTT CASQGGSQPQHF
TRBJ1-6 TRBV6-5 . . TGTGCCAGCAGTATGACACTGTATAATTCACCCCTCCACTTT CASSMTLYNSPLHF